Below, 3 T cell receptor beta chains from the same sample are listed, as sequenced in a study of shared clonotypes between healthy human individuals. Naive CD8 cells, CD45RO-negative and positively selected for CCR7, excluded terminally differentiated effector memory CD45RA+ cells. Clones were read by immunoSEQ multiplex PCR, and TCRdb kept only the in-frame ones, dropping some. Among 2 million to 2.5 million clones listed, 85% to 95% were seen once. Sequencing used naive CD8+ T cells from PBMCs. These receptors were collected from a man aged 18-30 years in good health. Some clones in this sample may be carry-over from other donors' samples.

This chain uses TRBV11-2 with TRBJ2-3; TRBD2 matches at 7 bases. The J segment lost 2 bases and the V segment lost 5 bases, leaving 19 bases of the junction unmatched. There are 19 residues in the CDR3. Germline lookup yields CDR1 SGHAT and CDR2 FQNNGV. The CDR3 DNA follows: TGTGCCAGCAGCGGCTGGGTGGAGGGTTGGGAGGGATTCACAGATACGCAGTATTTT. This sequence encodes CASSGWVEGWEGFTDTQYF.

The chain links TRBV7-9 to TRBJ2-2, with D unresolved. The CDR3 consists of 16 residues. Germline V gives CDR1 SEHNR, CDR2 FQNEAQ (reference sequence). Trimming shortened V by 5 bases and J by 1 base, and 14 bases separated the two germline ends. CDR3 nucleotide sequence: TGTGCCAGCAGCCCTATCAGTTCGGGGAACACCGGGGAGCTGTTTTTT. Protein product: CASSPISSGNTGELFF. Full variable domain (rest looked up from reference TRBV7-9 and TRBJ2-2): DTGVSQNPRHKITKRGQNVTFRCDPISEHNRLYWYRQTLGQGPEFLTYFQNEAQLEKSRLLSDRFSAERPKGSFSTLEIQRTEQGDSAMYLCASSPISSGNTGELFFGEGSRLTVL.

With respect to this clone: Other DNA sequences in the sample encode the same CDR3. J is TRBJ2-2 and V is TRBV5-1; 7 bases are shared with TRBD1. Germline CDR1 SGHRS, CDR2 YFSETQ. The CDR3 loop spans 16 amino acids. The trim removed 0 bases at V and 4 bases at J, leaving 6 bases unmatched. The CDR3 loop reads CASSLERQGGTGELFF. The CDR3, as DNA: TGCGCCAGCAGCTTGGAGAGACAGGGTGGCACCGGGGAGCTGTTTTTT.